These 18 T cell receptor beta chains were all obtained from the same sample, sequenced in a study of blood T cells in healthy people across ages. Then a second PCR, running about 6 to 12 cycles, was carried out with a sample-barcoded 5' primer and a J-beta primer mix. TCRdb re-analysed the 5' RACE reads in MiXCR, keeping a single row per CDR3 protein. The sample contains roughly 2 million distinct CDR3 sequences, roughly 49% of which appear only once. Sample: blood. These receptors all stem from a woman aged 40 to 49 in good health.

This clonotype was counted only a few times. The chain uses TRBV7-2 and TRBJ2-1; 7 bases agree with TRBD1. V trimming: 0 bases; J trimming: 0 bases; junction bases outside the gene matches: 5. The germline CDR1 and CDR2 sequences are SGHTA and FQGNSA. The CDR3 has 17 residues. In nucleotides, the CDR3 is TGTGCCAGCAGCTTAGCTCCGGACAGGCGCTCCTACAATGAGCAGTTCTTC. This translates into CASSLAPDRRSYNEQFF. Full variable domain (rest looked up from reference TRBV7-2 and TRBJ2-1): GAGVSQSPSNKVTEKGKDVELRCDPISGHTALYWYRQSLGQGLEFLIYFQGNSAPDKSGLPSDRFSAERTGGSVSTLTIQRTQQEDSAVYLCASSLAPDRRSYNEQFFGPGTRLTVL.

The chain couples TRBV6-1 to TRBJ2-5; no definite D call. V was pared by 10 bases and J by 6 bases, with 12 bases between. CDR1 is MNHNS, CDR2 SASEGT, per germline. The CDR3 has 11 amino acids. CDR3 DNA: TGTGCCACCTACTCTCCTCAGACCCAGTACTTC. Its translation: CATYSPQTQYF.

This clonotype was detected only a few times. The chain combines TRBV7-9 with TRBJ2-1, with D possibly matching TRBD2 (6 bases). Germline V gives CDR1 SEHNR, CDR2 FQNEAQ (reference sequence). The CDR3 contains 15 residues. Between the trimmed V and J ends, which lost 2 bases and 4 bases, there was a span of 12 bases. The CDR3 protein is CASSLPGVGYNEQFF. As DNA, the CDR3 is TGTGCCAGCAGCTTACCGGGGGTCGGGTACAATGAGCAGTTCTTC.

This sequence joins TRBV6-2 or TRBV6-3 and TRBJ2-3; 9 positions match TRBD2. The CDR3 length is 17 residues. Germline CDR1 MNHEY, CDR2 SVGEGT. The V gene end was trimmed by 0 bases and the J gene end by 0 bases; junction bases not matched to a gene: 4. Written as DNA, the CDR3 is TGTGCCAGCAGTTACTCGACTAGCGGACCTAGCACAGATACGCAGTATTTT. Translated: CASSYSTSGPSTDTQYF.

In its sample, this clonotype was seen a few times. The V gene is TRBV7-8, the J gene TRBJ2-3, with D perhaps matching TRBD1 (6 bases). CDR1 and CDR2 (germline): SGHVS, FQNEAQ. The V end lost 5 bases, the J end lost 0 bases, and 15 bases lay between the germline ends. The CDR3 is 16 residues long. CDR3 loop: CASSRSGQISTDTQYF. CDR3 DNA sequence: TGTGCCAGCAGCAGATCCGGACAGATTAGCACAGATACGCAGTATTTT.

This sequence joins TRBV20-1 and TRBJ2-7; 7 positions agree with TRBD1. The J call may be mistaken, given a closer DNA end match to TRBJ2-5. The germline CDR1 and CDR2 sequences are DFQATT and SNEGSKA (reference sequence). This CDR3 comprises 15 residues. The CDR3 DNA reads as TGCAGTGCCCTGTTTAACAGGGGAAAAGGGGAGACCCAGTACTTC. The encoded protein is CSALFNRGKGETQYF.

The chain links TRBV28 to TRBJ2-2, with 9 bases that match TRBD1. CDR1 MDHEN and CDR2 SYDVKM come from the germline V gene. The V and J ends lost 5 bases and 2 bases, in that order; junction bases with no gene match: 18. CDR3 size: 20 residues. The CDR3: CASSLTTPRTGAFNTGELFF. The CDR3 bases are TGTGCCAGCAGTCTAACAACCCCCCGGACAGGGGCCTTTAACACCGGGGAGCTGTTTTTT.

The V and J genes are TRBV4-3 and TRBJ2-1; tentatively, D is TRBD1 or TRBD2 (5 bases each). Trimming cost V 4 bases and J 6 bases, with 13 bases left between them. The germline V gene encodes CDR1 LGHNA and CDR2 YSLEER. The CDR3 is 14 residues long. CDR3 protein: CASSPNPRGNEQFF. In DNA, the CDR3 is TGCGCCAGCAGCCCCAACCCGAGGGGCAATGAGCAGTTCTTC.

The chain combines TRBV6-2 or TRBV6-3 with TRBJ1-5; D gene unclear. V lost 6 bases and J 6 bases, leaving 12 bases between the germline ends. The CDR3 is 13 amino acids. Germline lookup yields CDR1 MNHEY and CDR2 SVGEGT. The CDR3 bases are TGTGCCAGCAGATCAATTCCAGCTCAGCCCCAGCATTTT. Amino acid sequence: CASRSIPAQPQHF.

V and J are TRBV5-1 and TRBJ2-1; 7 positions agree with TRBD2. Trimming removed 0 bases from V and 4 bases from J; junction bases left unmatched: 10. The CDR3 totals 17 residues. Germline CDR1 is SGHRS and CDR2 is YFSETQ. Here the CDR3 DNA reads TGCGCCAGCAGCTTGGCCAATTGGGCTAGCGGATACAATGAGCAGTTCTTC. It translates to CASSLANWASGYNEQFF. Combining the CDR3 with reference TRBV5-1 and TRBJ2-1 gives the whole variable domain KAGVTQTPRYLIKTRGQQVTLSCSPISGHRSVSWYQQTPGQGLQFLFEYFSETQRNKGNFPGRFSGRQFSNSRSEMNVSTLELGDSALYLCASSLANWASGYNEQFFGPGTRLTVL.

Of note for this clonotype: The junction departs from germline at one end; a sequencing error may be responsible. The chain links TRBV24-1 to TRBJ2-1; 10 bases match TRBD1. The CDR3 spans 16 residues. Germline CDR1 reads KGHDR; CDR2 reads SFDVKD. The CDR3 protein is CATGDSTGGYGNEQFF. The DNA for the CDR3 is TGTGCCACCGGTGATTCGACAGGGGGCTATGGCAATGAGCAGTTCTTC.

This clonotype was picked up a small number of times. The chain carries TRBV29-1 and TRBJ2-6, with TRBD1 matching 9 bases. The V gene's germline CDR1 is SQVTM and CDR2 ANQGSEA. The CDR3 length is 16 residues. V was pared by 6 bases and J by 0 bases, with 6 bases of the junction left unmatched. CDR3 bases: TGCAGCGTACTACAGGGGGCAGCCTCTGGGGCCAACGTCCTGACTTTC. This encodes CSVLQGAASGANVLTF. Using reference TRBV29-1 and TRBJ2-6 for the parts outside the CDR3, the full variable domain is SAVISQKPSRDICQRGTSLTIQCQVDSQVTMMFWYRQQPGQSLTLIATANQGSEATYESGFVIDKFPISRPNLTFSTLTVSNMSPEDSSIYLCSVLQGAASGANVLTFGAGSRLTVL.

The V gene is TRBV20-1, the J gene TRBJ1-2, with 7 bases fitting TRBD1. The V gene's germline CDR1 is DFQATT and CDR2 SNEGSKA (reference sequence). Trimming at V came to 1 base and at J to 4 bases, leaving 9 bases not matched to a gene. This CDR3 spans 15 amino acids. The CDR3 loop is CSARAGGQIIYGYTF. The CDR3 coding sequence is TGCAGTGCTAGAGCGGGGGGACAGATAATCTATGGCTACACCTTC.

The genes are TRBV2 and TRBJ2-1; 7 bases match TRBD1. V was clipped by 6 bases and J by 4 bases; unmatched bases: 6. The CDR3 length is 14 residues. Germline V gene sequence: CDR1 SNHLY, CDR2 FYNNEI. CDR3 amino acids: CASSRGQQYNEQFF. The CDR3 DNA reads TGTGCCAGCAGCCGGGGACAGCAATACAATGAGCAGTTCTTC. Looking up the rest from reference TRBV2 and TRBJ2-1 gives the full variable domain: EPEVTQTPSHQVTQMGQEVILRCVPISNHLYFYWYRQILGQKVEFLVSFYNNEISEKSEIFDDQFSVERPDGSNFTLKIRSTKLEDSAMYFCASSRGQQYNEQFFGPGTRLTVL.

In this sample, this clonotype turned up once. This chain connects TRBV27 to TRBJ2-3; 8 bases fit TRBD1. After removal of 5 bases from V and 1 base from J, the junction contained 11 bases not matched to a gene. This CDR3 region has 17 residues. Germline-derived CDR1 and CDR2 are MNHEY and SMNVEV (reference sequence). CDR3 coding DNA: TGTGCCAGCAGTCCAACGGACAGGGAGGTGGGCACAGATACGCAGTATTTT. Its protein is CASSPTDREVGTDTQYF.

The V call is TRBV29-1, the J call TRBJ1-4, with 7 bases fitting TRBD1. The CDR3 length is 15 residues. Germline loops: CDR1 SQVTM, CDR2 ANQGSEA. Losses at the gene ends were 4 bases for V and 5 bases for J; bases not matched to a gene: 10. CDR3 nucleotides: TGCAGCGTTGTTCGGCCGGGACAGACCAATGAAAAACTGTTTTTT. Its translation: CSVVRPGQTNEKLFF.

J is TRBJ2-1 and V is TRBV24-1, with a possible D match to TRBD2 (7 bases). CDR1 and CDR2 from the germline V gene are KGHDR and SFDVKD. The CDR3 totals 16 residues. V lost 0 bases and J 5 bases, leaving 13 bases between the germline ends. The CDR3 DNA reads TGTGCCACCAGTGATTTGAGGGCGGGGGCCCACAATGAGCAGTTCTTC. It is translated as CATSDLRAGAHNEQFF.

The rearrangement uses TRBV6-6 and TRBJ1-5; TRBD1 aligns across 9 bases. V gave up 6 bases and J gave up 6 bases; unmatched junction bases: 9. The CDR3 totals 15 residues. Germline loops: CDR1 MNHNY, CDR2 SVGAGI (reference sequence). The CDR3 region is CASSVQGAAGQPQHF. The CDR3 DNA reads as TGTGCCAGCAGCGTACAGGGGGCGGCGGGTCAGCCCCAGCATTTT.